A single sample is the source of the 24 T cell receptor beta chains below, sequenced in a study of blood T cell repertoires in COVID-19 (dated by TCRdb to between 2020 and 2021). Receptors were amplified or captured by the immunoSEQ multiplex PCR assay. TCRdb mirrors the immuneACCESS table, restricted to in-frame sequences. Some clones are absent from its copies; in checked studies, under half trace to an unresolved V gene, and the reason for the others is unknown. In this sample the table shows hundreds of thousands of clones, approximately 88% of which occur a single time. In total, the top ten clones hold around 3% of the sample. Sequenced: peripheral blood. The receptors here all came from a woman in her 30s with COVID-19, enrolled during active disease.

The V call is TRBV15, the J call TRBJ1-4; TRBD1 agrees at 8 bases. The CDR3 totals 14 residues. The germline V gene has CDR1 LNHNV and CDR2 YYDKDF (reference sequence). Trimming cost V 9 bases and J 3 bases; bases outside gene matches: 6. The CDR3 DNA is TGTGCCACTTTCTCGACAGGGGCTAATGAAAAACTGTTTTTT. The encoded protein is CATFSTGANEKLFF.

The chain joins TRBV12-3 or TRBV12-4 to TRBJ1-1; D unclear. The CDR3 consists of 13 residues. V lost 7 bases, J lost 4 bases, and 13 bases lay in between. As DNA, the CDR3 is TGTGCCAGCATACAAACAGAGGGCACTGAAGCTTTCTTT. This sequence encodes CASIQTEGTEAFF.

This chain joins TRBV19 and TRBJ2-2; 7 nucleotides agree with TRBD2. The ends lost 7 bases at V and 1 base at J; junction bases unmatched: 6. The CDR3 runs 15 residues. Germline CDR1 and CDR2: LNHDA and SQIVND (reference sequence). The CDR3: CASMAERGNTGELFF. In DNA form, the CDR3 reads TGTGCCAGTATGGCTGAGCGGGGGAACACCGGGGAGCTGTTTTTT.

This sequence joins TRBV6-5 and TRBJ2-5; maybe TRBD2 (5 bases). CDR3 length: 14 residues. V shed 5 bases and J shed 3 bases, with 13 bases lying between them. Germline V lookup: CDR1 MNHEY, CDR2 SVGAGI. CDR3 region: CASSPLAAEETQYF. DNA for the CDR3: TGTGCCAGCAGTCCTCTAGCAGCAGAAGAGACCCAGTACTTC.

The genes are TRBV5-8 and TRBJ2-3, with 8 bases identical to TRBD1. Germline V gives CDR1 SGHTS, CDR2 YDEGEE. The CDR3 totals 16 residues. The ends lost 2 bases at V and 2 bases at J; junction bases unmatched: 7. Written as DNA, the CDR3 is TGTGCCAGCAGCTTTCCGGACAGGGATTACACAGATACGCAGTATTTT. Amino acids: CASSFPDRDYTDTQYF.

A word on this clone: Other DNA sequences from this sample encode an identical CDR3 as well. This chain uses TRBV9 with TRBJ2-1; D might be TRBD1 (5 bases). The CDR3 is made up of 14 amino acids. Trimming stripped 3 bases from V and 4 bases from J, with 11 bases between. The germline V gene has CDR1 SGDLS and CDR2 YYNGEE. The CDR3 region is CASSASDSYNEQFF. The CDR3, as DNA: TGTGCCAGCAGCGCCTCCGACAGTTACAATGAGCAGTTCTTC.

The sample holds a few counts of this clone. The V and J genes are TRBV10-3 and TRBJ1-1, with TRBD1 matching over 7 bases. This CDR3 is built from 13 residues. V trimming: 2 bases; J trimming: 4 bases; junction bases outside the gene matches: 1. Per germline, CDR1 ENHRY and CDR2 SYGVKD. The DNA of the CDR3 is TGTGCCATCAGTGAGAGACAGGGCACTGAAGCTTTCTTT. Translated, it gives CAISERQGTEAFF.

V usage is TRBV6-5 and J usage is TRBJ2-1, with D possibly matching TRBD1 (6 bases). The germline V gene encodes CDR1 MNHEY and CDR2 SVGAGI. V was clipped by 2 bases and J by 4 bases, with 15 bases between them. The CDR3 extends over 16 amino acids. CDR3 residues: CASSYATGIGYNEQFF. DNA for the CDR3: TGTGCCAGCAGTTACGCCACAGGGATTGGGTACAATGAGCAGTTCTTC.

The V gene is TRBV29-1, the J gene TRBJ1-2; D uncertain. CDR3 size: 13 residues. Looked up from germline, CDR1 is SQVTM and CDR2 is ANQGSEA. V dropped 6 bases and J dropped 1 base, with 12 bases sitting between them. Here the CDR3 DNA reads TGCAGCGTCCCCGGTTCCTTTAACTATGGCTACACCTTC. Amino acids: CSVPGSFNYGYTF.

The chain recombines TRBV11-3 with TRBJ2-5; 8 bases fit TRBD2. J lost 7 bases, V lost 4 bases, and 8 bases had no gene match. The germline V gene encodes CDR1 SGHNT and CDR2 YENEEA. The CDR3 sequence is 14 residues long. CDR3 in amino acids: CASSSGLGGRTQYF. The DNA of the CDR3 is TGTGCCAGCAGCTCGGGACTAGGAGGGAGGACCCAGTACTTC.

The V gene is TRBV4-3, the J gene TRBJ1-2, with 9 nucleotides matching TRBD1. With 4 bases clipped from V and 5 bases from J, the junction kept 8 bases outside the gene matches. Germline-derived CDR1 and CDR2 are LGHNA and YSLEER. This CDR3 contains 15 residues. The CDR3 sequence is CASSRRTGEVYGYTF. The CDR3, as DNA: TGCGCCAGCAGCCGTAGGACAGGGGAGGTTTATGGCTACACCTTC.

This chain links TRBV19 with TRBJ1-1; D possibly corresponds to TRBD1 (5 bases). Per the germline V gene, CDR1 is LNHDA and CDR2 is SQIVND (reference sequence). V was clipped by 4 bases and J by 0 bases, with 9 bases between them. The CDR3 has 14 residues. Written as DNA, the CDR3 is TGTGCCAGTAGTACCGACAGAATGAACACTGAAGCTTTCTTT. Its protein is CASSTDRMNTEAFF.

The chain is built from TRBV4-1 and TRBJ2-6; the D gene is possibly TRBD1 (5 bases). Trimming took off 1 base at V and 17 bases at J, with 12 bases between the two ends. This CDR3 is 12 amino acids long. Germline V gene data show CDR1 as MGHRA and CDR2 as YSYEKL. CDR3 nucleotide sequence: TGCGCCAGCAGCCAAGTTGGGGCCCTCTTGACTTTC. Translating gives CASSQVGALLTF.

The V and J genes are TRBV7-8 and TRBJ1-2; 8 positions agree with TRBD1. V was clipped by 5 bases and J by 4 bases; unmatched bases: 12. The germline V gene has CDR1 SGHVS and CDR2 FQNEAQ. The CDR3 contains 16 residues. CDR3 DNA sequence: TGTGCCAGCAGCCCCCGGTTGGACAGGGAACTCTATGGCTACACCTTC. Translation: CASSPRLDRELYGYTF.

The chain carries TRBV4-3 and TRBJ1-5, with D tentatively TRBD1 (6 bases). Trimming stripped 1 base from V and 2 bases from J, with 6 bases between. The CDR3 is made up of 14 amino acids. Germline V gene sequence: CDR1 LGHNA, CDR2 YSLEER. The CDR3 DNA reads TGCGCCAGCAGCCAAGGGACAGGCAATCAGCCCCAGCATTTT. The encoded protein is CASSQGTGNQPQHF.

The chain employs TRBV7-2 and TRBJ2-3, with 9 nucleotides matching TRBD2. Germline loops: CDR1 SGHTA, CDR2 FQGNSA. The CDR3 runs to 17 residues. Trimming took 2 bases from V and 4 from J; bases not matched to a gene: 10. CDR3 in amino acids: CASSLLVLAGISDTQYF. Here the CDR3 DNA reads TGTGCCAGCAGCTTATTAGTGCTAGCGGGGATATCAGATACGCAGTATTTT.

V and J are TRBV7-2 and TRBJ1-5; 8 nucleotides align to TRBD1. J lost 8 bases, V lost 3 bases, and 6 bases had no gene match. This CDR3 is built from 14 residues. Germline V gene data show CDR1 as SGHTA and CDR2 as FQGNSA. CDR3 in amino acids: CASSFSQGVKPQHF. For the CDR3, the DNA is TGTGCCAGCAGCTTCTCACAGGGGGTGAAGCCCCAGCATTTT.

The J gene is TRBJ2-2, the V gene TRBV18, with 8 bases identical to TRBD1. Germline lookup yields CDR1 KGHSH and CDR2 LQKENI. The CDR3 totals 18 residues. V trimming: 2 bases; J trimming: 0 bases; junction bases outside the gene matches: 8. The CDR3 reads CASSPFGQGPTNTGELFF. Written as DNA, the CDR3 is TGTGCCAGCTCACCATTTGGACAGGGACCAACGAACACCGGGGAGCTGTTTTTT.

This chain links TRBV15 with TRBJ2-5, with D possibly matching TRBD2 (5 bases). CDR3 length: 15 residues. From germline, CDR1 is LNHNV and CDR2 YYDKDF (reference sequence). V was shortened by 1 base and J by 7 bases, with 16 bases between the two germline ends. This chain's CDR3 is CATSRAISGAGTQYF. Written as DNA, the CDR3 is TGTGCCACCAGCAGAGCCATCTCGGGTGCGGGGACCCAGTACTTC. Full variable domain (remainder filled in from reference TRBV15 and TRBJ2-5): DAMVIQNPRYQVTQFGKPVTLSCSQTLNHNVMYWYQQKSSQAPKLLFHYYDKDFNNEADTPDNFQSRRPNTSFCFLDIRSPGLGDTAMYLCATSRAISGAGTQYFGPGTRLLVL.

The genes are TRBV5-4 and TRBJ2-2; 8 positions match TRBD1. Unmatched junction bases numbered 3, after V lost 3 bases and J lost 5 bases. Germline loops: CDR1 SGHNT, CDR2 YYREEE (reference sequence). This CDR3 region has 14 residues. Written as DNA, the CDR3 is TGTGCCAGCAGCTCGGGACAGGCAACCGGGGAGCTGTTTTTT. It yields the protein CASSSGQATGELFF. Based on the CDR3 plus reference TRBV5-4 and TRBJ2-2, the full variable domain is ETGVTQSPTHLIKTRGQQVTLRCSSQSGHNTVSWYQQALGQGPQFIFQYYREEENGRGNFPPRFSGLQFPNYSSELNVNALELDDSALYLCASSSGQATGELFFGEGSRLTVL.

The rearrangement uses TRBV4-1 and TRBJ2-7, with a weak D call TRBD1 (6 bases). Looked up from germline, CDR1 is MGHRA and CDR2 is YSYEKL. The CDR3 has 10 amino acids. The CDR3 DNA follows: TGCGTAAGAGGGGGTTACGAGCAGTACGTC. Protein product: CVRGGYEQYV.

This clone was seen only once. Here the CDR3 DNA reads TGTGCCAGCTCTAGAGATACGGGAGGGCCCAATGAGCAGTTCTTC. This translates into CASSRDTGGPNEQFF. The rearrangement joins TRBV18 to TRBJ2-1, with 8 bases identical to TRBD2. The germline CDR1 and CDR2 sequences are KGHSH and LQKENI. Unmatched junction bases numbered 10, after V lost 6 bases and J lost 6 bases. The CDR3 length is 15 residues.

V gene TRBV28 combines with J gene TRBJ2-2; D gene unclear. Germline loops: CDR1 MDHEN, CDR2 SYDVKM. Deletions cut 2 bases from V and 7 bases from J, with 14 bases between. The CDR3 length is 15 residues. As DNA, the CDR3 is TGTGCCAGCAGTTTAATAACAGTTCCCGGCGGGGAGCTGTTTTTT. Protein sequence: CASSLITVPGGELFF.

The chain is built from TRBV7-9 and TRBJ1-2; no reliable D call. CDR3 length: 12 residues. V lost 3 bases and J lost 6, with 8 bases in between. Germline lookup yields CDR1 SEHNR and CDR2 FQNEAQ (reference sequence). The CDR3 region has the DNA TGTGCCAGCAGCTTGCAGGAAAATGGCTACACCTTC. Its protein product is CASSLQENGYTF.